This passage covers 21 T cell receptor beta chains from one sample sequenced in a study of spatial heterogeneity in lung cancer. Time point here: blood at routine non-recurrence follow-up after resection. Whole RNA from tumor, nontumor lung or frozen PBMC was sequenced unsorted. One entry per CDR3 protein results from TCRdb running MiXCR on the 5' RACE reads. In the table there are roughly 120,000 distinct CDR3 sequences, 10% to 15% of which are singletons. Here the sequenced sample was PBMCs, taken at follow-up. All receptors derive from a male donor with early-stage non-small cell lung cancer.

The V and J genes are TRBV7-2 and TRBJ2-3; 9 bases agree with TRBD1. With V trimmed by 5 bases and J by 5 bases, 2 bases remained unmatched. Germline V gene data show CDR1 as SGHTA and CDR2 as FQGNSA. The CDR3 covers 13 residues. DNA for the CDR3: TGTGCCAGCAGCCTGGACAGGGGAGATACGCAGTATTTT. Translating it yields CASSLDRGDTQYF.

CDR3 residues: CASPPVEKETQYF. As DNA, the CDR3 is TGTGCCAGCCCCCCAGTGGAGAAAGAGACCCAGTACTTC. The chain carries TRBV2 and TRBJ2-5; no clear D gene. This CDR3 comprises 13 residues. Trimming shortened V by 8 bases and J by 3 bases, and 13 bases separated the two germline ends. Germline CDR1 is SNHLY and CDR2 is FYNNEI.

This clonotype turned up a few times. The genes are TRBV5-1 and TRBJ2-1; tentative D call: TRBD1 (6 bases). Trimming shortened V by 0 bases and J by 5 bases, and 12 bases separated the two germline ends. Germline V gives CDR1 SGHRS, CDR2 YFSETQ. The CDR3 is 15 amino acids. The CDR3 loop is CASSLEVRGNNEQFF. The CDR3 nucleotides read TGCGCCAGCAGCTTGGAGGTCAGGGGTAACAATGAGCAGTTCTTC.

CDR3 DNA sequence: TGCAGCGTCCCTTTTCAGGACTATGGCTACACCTTC. It yields the protein CSVPFQDYGYTF. The chain links TRBV29-1 to TRBJ1-2; D uncertain. The CDR3 length is 12 residues. Trimming shortened V by 6 bases and J by 3 bases, and 11 bases separated the two germline ends. CDR1 is SQVTM, CDR2 ANQGSEA, per germline.

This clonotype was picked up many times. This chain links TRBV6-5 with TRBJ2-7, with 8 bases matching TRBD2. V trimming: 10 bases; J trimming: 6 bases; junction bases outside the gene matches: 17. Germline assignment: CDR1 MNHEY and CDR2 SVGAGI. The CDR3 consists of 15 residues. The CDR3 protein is CATLSGAGGTGEQYF. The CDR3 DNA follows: TGTGCCACCCTTTCCGGGGCGGGGGGAACAGGCGAGCAGTACTTC.

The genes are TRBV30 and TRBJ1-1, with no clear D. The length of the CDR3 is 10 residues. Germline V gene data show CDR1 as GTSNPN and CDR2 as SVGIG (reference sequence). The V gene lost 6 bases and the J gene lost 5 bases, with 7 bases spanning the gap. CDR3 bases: TGTGCCTGCAGGTGGACTGAAGCTTTCTTT. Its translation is CACRWTEAFF.

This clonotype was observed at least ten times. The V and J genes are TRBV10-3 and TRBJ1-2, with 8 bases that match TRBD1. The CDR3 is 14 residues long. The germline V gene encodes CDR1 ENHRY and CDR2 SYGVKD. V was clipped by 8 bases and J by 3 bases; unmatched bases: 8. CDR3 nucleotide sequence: TGTGCCATCCGTAGGACAGGGCCGTACTATGGCTACACCTTC. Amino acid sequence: CAIRRTGPYYGYTF.

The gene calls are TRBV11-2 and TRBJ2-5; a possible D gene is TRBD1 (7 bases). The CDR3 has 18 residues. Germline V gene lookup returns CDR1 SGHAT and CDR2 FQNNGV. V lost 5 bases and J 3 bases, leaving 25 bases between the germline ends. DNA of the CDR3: TGTGCCAGCAGCAAGACGCTGCGGGACAGTAAGGGCAAAGAGACCCAGTACTTC. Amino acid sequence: CASSKTLRDSKGKETQYF.

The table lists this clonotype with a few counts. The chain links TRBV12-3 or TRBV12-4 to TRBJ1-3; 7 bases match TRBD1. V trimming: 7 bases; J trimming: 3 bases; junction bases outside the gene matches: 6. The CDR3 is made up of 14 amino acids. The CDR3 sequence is CASTTGVDGNTIYF. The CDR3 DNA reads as TGTGCCAGCACAACAGGGGTGGATGGAAACACCATATATTTT.

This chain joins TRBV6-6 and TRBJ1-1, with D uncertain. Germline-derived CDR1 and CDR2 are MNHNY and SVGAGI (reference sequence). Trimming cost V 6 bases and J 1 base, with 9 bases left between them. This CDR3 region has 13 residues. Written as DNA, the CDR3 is TGTGCCAGCAGGATCCGGGAGAACACTGAAGCTTTCTTT. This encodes CASRIRENTEAFF.

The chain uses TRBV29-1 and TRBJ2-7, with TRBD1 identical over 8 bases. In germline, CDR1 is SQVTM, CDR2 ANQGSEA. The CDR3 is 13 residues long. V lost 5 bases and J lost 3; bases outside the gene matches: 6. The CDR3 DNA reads TGCAGCGTTTTGTCGGGACAGGTCTACGAGCAGTACTTC. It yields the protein CSVLSGQVYEQYF.

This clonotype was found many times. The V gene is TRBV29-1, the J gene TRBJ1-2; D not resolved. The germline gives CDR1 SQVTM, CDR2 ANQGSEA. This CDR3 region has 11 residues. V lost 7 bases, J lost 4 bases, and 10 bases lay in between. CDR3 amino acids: CSEGSPYGYTF. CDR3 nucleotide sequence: TGCAGCGAGGGATCACCCTATGGCTACACCTTC.

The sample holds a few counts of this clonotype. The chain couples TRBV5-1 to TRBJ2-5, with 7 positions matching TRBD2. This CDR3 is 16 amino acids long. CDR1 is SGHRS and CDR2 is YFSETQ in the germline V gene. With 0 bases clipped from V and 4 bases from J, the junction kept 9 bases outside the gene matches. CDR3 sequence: CASSLDGGNDRETQYF. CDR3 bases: TGCGCCAGCAGCTTGGACGGGGGGAACGACAGAGAGACCCAGTACTTC.

CDR3 sequence reads: CASSRDRPTDTQYF. The CDR3 DNA reads TGTGCCAGCAGTCGGGACAGGCCCACAGATACGCAGTATTTT. The chain employs TRBV6-6 and TRBJ2-3; 8 nucleotides align to TRBD1. CDR1 MNHNY and CDR2 SVGAGI come from the germline V gene (reference sequence). This CDR3 region has 14 residues. V trimming: 5 bases; J trimming: 2 bases; junction bases outside the gene matches: 3.

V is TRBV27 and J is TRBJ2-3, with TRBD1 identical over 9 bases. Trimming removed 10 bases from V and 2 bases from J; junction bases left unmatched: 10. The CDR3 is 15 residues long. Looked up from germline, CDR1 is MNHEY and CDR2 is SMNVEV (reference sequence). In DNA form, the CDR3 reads TGTGCCATCAGAGGACAGGGGAGTCCCACAGATACGCAGTATTTT. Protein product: CAIRGQGSPTDTQYF.

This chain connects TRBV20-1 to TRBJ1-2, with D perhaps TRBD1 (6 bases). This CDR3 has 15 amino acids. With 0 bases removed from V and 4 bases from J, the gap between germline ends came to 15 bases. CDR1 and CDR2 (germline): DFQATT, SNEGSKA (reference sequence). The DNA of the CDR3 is TGCAGTGCTAGAGATAGCGGGGGGCGGCTCTATGGCTACACCTTC. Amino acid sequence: CSARDSGGRLYGYTF.

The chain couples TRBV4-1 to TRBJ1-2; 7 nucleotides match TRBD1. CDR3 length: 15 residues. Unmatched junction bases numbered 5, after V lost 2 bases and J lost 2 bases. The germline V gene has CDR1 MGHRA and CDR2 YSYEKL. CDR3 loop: CASSQSEGANYGYTF. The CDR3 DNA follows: TGCGCCAGCAGCCAATCGGAGGGGGCGAACTATGGCTACACCTTC.

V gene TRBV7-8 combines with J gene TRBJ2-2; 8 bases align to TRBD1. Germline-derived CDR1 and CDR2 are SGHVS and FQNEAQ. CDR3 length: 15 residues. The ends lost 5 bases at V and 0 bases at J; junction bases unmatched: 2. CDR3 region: CASSKGQANTGELFF. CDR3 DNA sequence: TGTGCCAGCAGCAAGGGACAGGCGAACACCGGGGAGCTGTTTTTT.

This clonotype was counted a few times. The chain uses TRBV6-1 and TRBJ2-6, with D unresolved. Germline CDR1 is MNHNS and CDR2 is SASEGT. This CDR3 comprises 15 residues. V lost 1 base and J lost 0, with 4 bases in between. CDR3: CASSEGSSGANVLTF. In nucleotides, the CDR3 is TGTGCCAGCAGTGAAGGGAGCTCTGGGGCCAACGTCCTGACTTTC.

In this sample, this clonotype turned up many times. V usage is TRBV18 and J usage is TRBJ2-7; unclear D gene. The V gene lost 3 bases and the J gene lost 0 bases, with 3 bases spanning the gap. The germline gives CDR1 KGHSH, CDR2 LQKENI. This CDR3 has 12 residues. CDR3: CASSPSSYEQYF. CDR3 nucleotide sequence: TGTGCCAGCTCACCCTCCTCCTACGAGCAGTACTTC.

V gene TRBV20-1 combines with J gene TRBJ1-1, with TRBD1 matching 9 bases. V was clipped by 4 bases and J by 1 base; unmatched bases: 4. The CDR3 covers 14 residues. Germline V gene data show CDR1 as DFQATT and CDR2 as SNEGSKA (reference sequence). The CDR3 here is CSAKTGGTNTEAFF. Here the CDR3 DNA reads TGCAGTGCTAAGACAGGGGGTACGAACACTGAAGCTTTCTTT.